The rows below give T cell receptor beta chains drawn from one sample of a study of blood T cell repertoires in COVID-19. Some clones are missing from TCRdb's copy, which holds only in-frame ones; the method was immunoSEQ multiplex PCR. This table holds 310,000 or so clones, more than 75% found once. Material for sequencing was peripheral blood. The receptors were sampled from a woman between 50 and 59 years old with active or convalescent COVID-19. Both conserved end residues are part of each CDR3. D genes are given only for firm matches. A row's size may be missing; if present it is once, few, many or a size class.

size,V,J,D,DNA,CDR3
NA,TRBV6-2/TRBV6-3,TRBJ1-2,NA,TGTGCCAGCAGCCTAGCCATCGACGGTTTCTATGGCTACACCTTC,CASSLAIDGFYGYTF
NA,TRBV4-3,TRBJ1-4,TRBD1,TGCGCCAGCAGCCAAGATCCCCCAGGGGGAACAACTAATGAAAAACTGTTTTTT,CASSQDPPGGTTNEKLFF
NA,TRBV6-5,TRBJ1-1,NA,TGTGCCAGCAGCACAGGACAGAACACTGAAGCTTTCTTT,CASSTGQNTEAFF
NA,TRBV4-3,TRBJ2-3,NA,TGCGCCAGCAGCCAATTACAGTGGGGGGCAGATACGCAGTATTTT,CASSQLQWGADTQYF
NA,TRBV5-6,TRBJ2-7,NA,TGTGCCAGCAGCCGGCCGGGGGTCGGCGAGCAGTACTTC,CASSRPGVGEQYF
once,TRBV7-8,TRBJ1-2,TRBD1,TGTGCCAGCAGCACTGGACAGGGGGCAGTTAACTATGGCTACACCTTC,CASSTGQGAVNYGYTF
NA,TRBV6-5,TRBJ1-6,TRBD1,TGTGCCAGCAGCCTCGACAGGGCTTCACCCCTCCACTTT,CASSLDRASPLHF
few,TRBV12-3/TRBV12-4,TRBJ1-1,TRBD1,TGTGCCAGCAGTTTCCAGGGGGGCCTCGGAGCTTTCTTT,CASSFQGGLGAFF
NA,TRBV7-9,TRBJ2-3,NA,TGTGCCAGCAGCCAAACCGGGGGTAGCACAGATACGCAGTATTTT,CASSQTGGSTDTQYF
NA,TRBV29-1,TRBJ2-2,TRBD2,TGCAGCGTTGTGGGGACTAGCGGGAAATCGAACACCGGGGAGCTGTTTTTT,CSVVGTSGKSNTGELFF
NA,TRBV28,TRBJ2-3,TRBD2,TGTGCCAGCTCCCCCATTGGTATTAGCGGGAGTACAGATACGCAGTATTTT,CASSPIGISGSTDTQYF
NA,TRBV7-9,TRBJ1-1,TRBD1,TGTGCCAGCAGCGCGGCGACAGGGGAGAAGACTGAAGCTTTCTTT,CASSAATGEKTEAFF
few,TRBV5-1,TRBJ2-5,TRBD2,TGCGCCAGCAGCTTGGCTAGCGGGAACCAAGAGACCCAGTACTTC,CASSLASGNQETQYF
NA,TRBV11-2,TRBJ2-7,NA,TGTGCCAGCAGCTTTGGAGGGAATAACTACGAGCAGTACTTC,CASSFGGNNYEQYF
NA,TRBV6-2/TRBV6-3,TRBJ2-7,NA,TGTGCCAGCACCCCCCTCCTAGGCATGGGCAGGGACGAGCAGTACTTC,CASTPLLGMGRDEQYF